This TCR beta chain was captured by sequencing in a study of T cell repertoires in ileal Crohn's disease. Time point noted: inflamed ileum from the surgical specimen. About this clone itself: Its specificity is unknown.

TCRdb's table, derived via immunoSEQ multiplex PCR, lists solely in-frame clones and lacks some. The sample lists under 4,000 clones, 85% to 95% occurring once. Whole-study findings and limits: Compared with CD4 T cells, sorted CD8 cells carried more expanded clones. Active smokers at surgery had more clonal expansions than non-smokers. Clonality above 26.8% at surgery always came with endoscopic recurrence.

The CDR3 spans 14 residues. Trimming cost V 5 bases and J 7 bases, with 14 bases left between them. Germline CDR1 and CDR2: LNHDA and SQIVND (reference sequence). Sample: ileal tissue. This chain connects TRBV19 to TRBJ2-2; D assignment may be TRBD1 or TRBD2 (6 bases each). The sequence derives from an adult with Crohn's disease. CDR3 bases: TGTGCCAGTAGTCGACAGGAGGGGGTCGGGGAGCTGTTTTTT. Encoded protein: CASSRQEGVGELFF.